Listed here are 29 T cell receptor beta chains from one sample, sequenced in a study of blood T cell repertoires in COVID-19. The protocol was immunoSEQ multiplex PCR, while the TCRdb copy is restricted to in-frame clones and leaves out a portion. The sample carries about 240,000 clones, approximately 86% recorded once. Sequencing was carried out using peripheral blood. All receptors come from a man aged 60 to 69 who had recovered from COVID-19.

This clone is a singleton in its sample. The rearrangement links TRBV9 to TRBJ2-3; 9 bases map to TRBD2. The germline V gene has CDR1 SGDLS and CDR2 YYNGEE. Unmatched junction bases numbered 8, after V lost 2 bases and J lost 7 bases. This CDR3 comprises 15 residues. For the CDR3, the DNA is TGTGCCAGCAGCGTCCTAAGCGGGGGGCAAAATACGCAGTATTTT. This sequence encodes CASSVLSGGQNTQYF.

V and J are TRBV10-3 and TRBJ2-1; a possible D gene is TRBD1 (5 bases). Trimming cost V 5 bases and J 8 bases, with 13 bases left between them. The germline CDR1 and CDR2 sequences are ENHRY and SYGVKD. This CDR3 has 13 amino acids. For the CDR3, the DNA is TGTGCCATCAGTCAGGGCCGGTGGGATGAGCAGTTCTTC. Amino acid sequence: CAISQGRWDEQFF.

The V and J genes are TRBV30 and TRBJ1-6; TRBD1 aligns across 7 bases. Germline CDR1 reads GTSNPN; CDR2 reads SVGIG (reference sequence). The CDR3 has 14 amino acids. Trimming cost V 2 bases and J 6 bases; bases outside gene matches: 4. The CDR3 loop is CAWSLRGFNSPLHF. The DNA of the CDR3 is TGTGCCTGGAGTCTCAGGGGGTTTAATTCACCCCTCCACTTT.

This chain connects TRBV18 to TRBJ2-3; possible D gene TRBD1, 5 bases. The V end was cut by 4 bases, the J end by 4 bases, with 12 bases between. Per the germline V gene, CDR1 is KGHSH and CDR2 is LQKENI. The CDR3 is 14 residues long. CDR3 sequence reads: CASSRSGIPDTQYF. The DNA for the CDR3 is TGTGCCAGCTCACGGTCAGGGATCCCAGATACGCAGTATTTT.

The gene calls are TRBV30 and TRBJ2-2; D remains ambiguous. This CDR3 has 11 residues. Germline CDR1 reads GTSNPN; CDR2 reads SVGIG (reference sequence). V lost 8 bases to trimming and J lost 1 base, with 5 bases between them. The CDR3 sequence: CAHLNTGELFF. As DNA, the CDR3 is TGTGCCCACTTGAACACCGGGGAGCTGTTTTTT.

The rearrangement uses TRBV20-1 and TRBJ1-1, with D perhaps matching TRBD1 (5 bases). The germline gives CDR1 DFQATT, CDR2 SNEGSKA (reference sequence). V was shortened by 3 bases and J by 1 base, with 15 bases between the two germline ends. This CDR3 contains 15 residues. CDR3 protein: CSASPPGLRNTEAFF. CDR3 in DNA: TGCAGTGCTAGTCCACCGGGACTAAGGAACACTGAAGCTTTCTTT.

The chain combines TRBV21-1 with TRBJ1-2; the table names TRBD1, a call not compared with the DNA. TRBV21-1 counts as a pseudogene. This CDR3 region has 16 residues. CDR3 bases: TGTGCCAGCAGCAAATACAGACAGGGGCCTTCAAATGGCTACACCTTC. Translated, it gives CASSKYRQGPSNGYTF.

In its sample, this clone was seen a few times. The chain employs TRBV3-1 (or the pseudogene TRBV3-2) and TRBJ2-3; 7 bases agree with TRBD2. Germline V lookup: CDR1 LGHDT, CDR2 YNNKEL (reference sequence). The junction had 12 bases not matched to a gene; V was cut back by 2 bases and J by 1 base. This CDR3 has 18 amino acids. The CDR3 sequence is CASSQLVGRDSGTDTQYF. For the CDR3, the DNA is TGTGCCAGCAGCCAATTAGTTGGGAGGGATTCAGGCACAGATACGCAGTATTTT.

The sample holds a few counts of this clone. The chain uses TRBV6-6 and TRBJ1-4; 7 bases map to TRBD1. The ends lost 0 bases at V and 3 bases at J; junction bases unmatched: 4. The CDR3 covers 16 residues. Germline loops: CDR1 MNHNY, CDR2 SVGAGI (reference sequence). DNA for the CDR3: TGTGCCAGCAGTTACTCGTCCGGACAGGCTAATGAAAAACTGTTTTTT. It codes for CASSYSSGQANEKLFF.

The rearrangement joins TRBV18 to TRBJ1-1; 7 bases agree with TRBD1. The junction had 6 bases not matched to a gene; V was cut back by 2 bases and J by 3 bases. The germline CDR1 and CDR2 sequences are KGHSH and LQKENI. The CDR3 consists of 15 residues. CDR3 sequence (DNA): TGTGCCAGCTCACCAAGGGGGACAGCTTACACTGAAGCTTTCTTT. Translation gives CASSPRGTAYTEAFF. Full variable domain (rest looked up from reference TRBV18 and TRBJ1-1): NAGVMQNPRHLVRRRGQEARLRCSPMKGHSHVYWYRQLPEEGLKFMVYLQKENIIDESGMPKERFSAEFPKEGPSILRIQQVVRGDSAAYFCASSPRGTAYTEAFFGQGTRLTVV.

The rearrangement links TRBV14 to TRBJ2-7; D uncertain. Between the trimmed V and J ends, which lost 2 bases and 5 bases, there was a span of 13 bases. This CDR3 has 14 amino acids. Germline V gene lookup returns CDR1 SGHDN and CDR2 FVKESK. The CDR3 bases are TGTGCCAGCAGCCAATTTAAGAGCATCGACGAGCAGTACGTC. Amino acid sequence: CASSQFKSIDEQYV.

The CDR3 DNA reads TGCAGTGCTAGGCTCGTCAGTACGCAGTATTTT. Translated: CSARLVSTQYF. The chain couples TRBV20-1 to TRBJ2-3; no clear D. Per germline, CDR1 DFQATT and CDR2 SNEGSKA (reference sequence). V shed 3 bases and J shed 8 bases, with 9 bases lying between them. The length of the CDR3 is 11 residues.

The chain joins TRBV19 to TRBJ1-1; D is unresolved. The CDR3 loop spans 13 amino acids. V was clipped by 5 bases and J by 0 bases, with 7 bases between them. Germline V gives CDR1 LNHDA, CDR2 SQIVND (reference sequence). The CDR3 bases are TGTGCCAGTAGTGTTACGGTGAACACTGAAGCTTTCTTT. It encodes CASSVTVNTEAFF.

The chain is built from TRBV3-1 (or the pseudogene TRBV3-2) and TRBJ2-6; TRBD1 is a possible D gene (7 bases). The CDR3 is made up of 17 amino acids. Trimming removed 2 bases from V and 2 bases from J, with 13 bases in between. Germline V CDR1 and CDR2: LGHDT, YNNKEL (reference sequence). Here the CDR3 reads CASSQNPGGTGANVLTF. CDR3 bases: TGTGCCAGCAGCCAAAATCCAGGGGGGACTGGGGCCAACGTCCTGACTTTC.

The chain recombines TRBV11-2 with TRBJ1-2; 8 bases agree with TRBD1. The V gene end was trimmed by 6 bases and the J gene end by 5 bases; junction bases not matched to a gene: 17. The CDR3 is 17 residues long. The germline CDR1 and CDR2 sequences are SGHAT and FQNNGV. The CDR3 loop reads CASSRQGTFSASYGYTF. DNA for the CDR3: TGTGCCAGCAGTAGACAGGGGACCTTCAGCGCCTCGTATGGCTACACCTTC.

This rearrangement joins TRBV19 to TRBJ1-1, with D unresolved. Germline CDR1 LNHDA, CDR2 SQIVND (reference sequence). Trimming took off 3 bases at V and 2 bases at J, with 13 bases between the two ends. The CDR3 is made up of 15 amino acids. CDR3: CASSIGGQLNTEAFF. CDR3 coding DNA: TGTGCCAGTAGTATCGGCGGGCAGCTAAACACTGAAGCTTTCTTT.

The CDR3 sequence is CASSLRGPGETQYF. Written as DNA, the CDR3 is TGTGCCAGCAGCTTAAGGGGGCCGGGGGAGACCCAGTACTTC. The V and J genes are TRBV5-4 and TRBJ2-5; 7 bases line up with TRBD1. This CDR3 contains 14 residues. Germline V gene data show CDR1 as SGHNT and CDR2 as YYREEE (reference sequence). V lost 2 bases and J lost 5; bases outside the gene matches: 6.

V is TRBV4-1 and J is TRBJ1-2; D is uncertain. Trimming pared 1 base from V and 6 bases from J, leaving 12 bases between. CDR3 size: 14 residues. The germline V gene has CDR1 MGHRA and CDR2 YSYEKL. In DNA form, the CDR3 reads TGCGCCAGCAGCCAAGTACGAGGGAATGATGGCTACACCTTC. Protein sequence: CASSQVRGNDGYTF.

The rearrangement links TRBV29-1 to TRBJ2-5, with D possibly TRBD2 on 7 matching bases. The germline gives CDR1 SQVTM, CDR2 ANQGSEA. V lost 6 bases and J lost 4, with 18 bases in between. This CDR3 has 14 amino acids. The CDR3 DNA is TGCAGCGTAACCCCGGGGGGCGGGGGAGAGACCCAGTACTTC. It translates to CSVTPGGGGETQYF.

With regard to this clone: The same CDR3 is also encoded by other DNA sequences in this sample. The chain employs TRBV5-1 and TRBJ1-2; tentatively, D is TRBD1 (5 bases). This CDR3 has 14 amino acids. Germline CDR1 reads SGHRS; CDR2 reads YFSETQ. V shed 0 bases and J shed 8 bases, with 14 bases lying between them. CDR3 loop: CASSLAAGEGGYTF. Written as DNA, the CDR3 is TGCGCCAGCAGCTTGGCCGCGGGGGAGGGCGGCTACACCTTC.

The J gene is TRBJ1-1, the V gene TRBV18; D unclear. The V gene lost 2 bases and the J gene lost 5 bases, with 9 bases spanning the gap. The CDR3 totals 13 residues. Germline loops: CDR1 KGHSH, CDR2 LQKENI. The CDR3 nucleotides are TGTGCCAGCTCACCAGGCGGATGGACTGAAGCTTTCTTT. Translated: CASSPGGWTEAFF.

V is TRBV4-1 and J is TRBJ1-2; possibly TRBD1 for D (5 bases). Trimming stripped 0 bases from V and 4 bases from J, with 18 bases between. CDR1 and CDR2 from the germline V gene are MGHRA and YSYEKL. CDR3 length: 17 residues. This CDR3 reads CASSQDRGGGYSYGYTF. The CDR3 DNA reads as TGCGCCAGCAGCCAAGATAGGGGCGGCGGTTACTCCTATGGCTACACCTTC.

The rearrangement links TRBV7-8 to TRBJ2-1; 7 positions match TRBD2. The J segment lost 5 bases and the V segment lost 2 bases, leaving 6 bases of the junction unmatched. Germline CDR1 is SGHVS and CDR2 is FQNEAQ. CDR3 length: 15 amino acids. CDR3 bases: TGTGCCAGCAGCTTACGGGGGGAAGGCCACAATGAGCAGTTCTTC. Its translation is CASSLRGEGHNEQFF.

This clone appeared once. The V and J genes are TRBV5-1 and TRBJ2-5; possible D gene TRBD2, 6 bases. The CDR3 covers 14 residues. With 4 bases removed from V and 2 bases from J, the gap between germline ends came to 12 bases. Germline loops: CDR1 SGHRS, CDR2 YFSETQ. The CDR3 is CASSRGSAQETQYF. DNA for the CDR3: TGCGCCAGCAGCCGGGGGTCAGCTCAAGAGACCCAGTACTTC.

This rearrangement joins TRBV7-9 to TRBJ1-4; a possible D gene is TRBD1 (6 bases). Germline CDR1 is SEHNR and CDR2 is FQNEAQ (reference sequence). CDR3 size: 15 residues. V dropped 1 base and J dropped 13 bases, with 19 bases sitting between them. The CDR3 DNA reads as TGTGCCAGCAGCTTAGGACAGGCCCTAGTTTCTTCACTGTTTTTT. It codes for CASSLGQALVSSLFF.

The gene calls are TRBV7-2 and TRBJ2-3, with 7 bases matching TRBD1. This CDR3 has 16 amino acids. V shed 5 bases, J shed 5 bases, and the junction held 13 bases outside the gene matches. Germline assignment: CDR1 SGHTA and CDR2 FQGNSA. CDR3 sequence (DNA): TGTGCCAGCAGCCACATCAGGGGGACGTCTTTAGATACGCAGTATTTT. It encodes CASSHIRGTSLDTQYF. Full variable domain (outside the CDR3, taken from reference TRBV7-2 and TRBJ2-3): GAGVSQSPSNKVTEKGKDVELRCDPISGHTALYWYRQSLGQGLEFLIYFQGNSAPDKSGLPSDRFSAERTGGSVSTLTIQRTQQEDSAVYLCASSHIRGTSLDTQYFGPGTRLTVL.

CDR3 loop: CAVTEGYGNTIYF. CDR3 DNA: TGTGCCGTCACGGAGGGATACGGAAACACCATATATTTT. The chain carries TRBV12-3 or TRBV12-4 and TRBJ1-3, with D hard to call. The CDR3 extends over 13 amino acids. Between the trimmed V and J ends, which lost 11 bases and 4 bases, there was a span of 15 bases.

The sample holds a few counts of this clone. CDR3 residues: CASSRQLGEQYF. The CDR3 nucleotides read TGTGCCAGCAGTCGACAGTTAGGCGAGCAGTACTTC. The rearrangement links TRBV6-5 to TRBJ2-7; D is possibly TRBD1 (5 bases). The CDR3 extends over 12 amino acids. Looked up from germline, CDR1 is MNHEY and CDR2 is SVGAGI. Trimming shortened V by 5 bases and J by 6 bases, and 11 bases separated the two germline ends.

CDR3 DNA sequence: TGCAGTGCTGGGCCCCACGGGGAGCTGTTTTTT. It codes for CSAGPHGELFF. This chain uses TRBV20-1 with TRBJ2-2; D remains unclear. The CDR3 covers 11 residues. V was shortened by 5 bases and J by 7 bases, with 8 bases between the two germline ends. Germline CDR1 reads DFQATT; CDR2 reads SNEGSKA (reference sequence).